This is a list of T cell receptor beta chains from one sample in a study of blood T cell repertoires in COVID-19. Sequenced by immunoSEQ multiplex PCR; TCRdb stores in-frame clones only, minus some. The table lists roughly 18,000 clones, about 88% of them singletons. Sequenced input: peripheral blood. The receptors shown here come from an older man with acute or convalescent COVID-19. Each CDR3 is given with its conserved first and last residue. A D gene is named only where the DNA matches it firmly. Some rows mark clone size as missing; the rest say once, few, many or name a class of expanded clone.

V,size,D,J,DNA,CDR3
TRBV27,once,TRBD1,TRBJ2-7,TGTGCCAGCAGTTCCGGGACAGGGAAAATCAACGAGCAGTACTTC,CASSSGTGKINEQYF
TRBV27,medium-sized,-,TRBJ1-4,TGTGCCAGCAGCCCCAGGGCCACTAATGAAAAACTGTTTTTT,CASSPRATNEKLFF
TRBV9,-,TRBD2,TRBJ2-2,TGTGCCAGCGGACCGGGACTAGGAGTTGCCGGGGAGCTGTTTTTT,CASGPGLGVAGELFF
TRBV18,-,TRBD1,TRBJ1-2,TGTGCCAGCTCTCCAACTGGGACAGGGGAATATTATGGCTACACCTTC,CASSPTGTGEYYGYTF
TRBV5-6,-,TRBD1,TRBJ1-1,TGTGCCAGCAGGAAAAGGACAGGGGCGCGCCCTGAAGCTTTCTTT,CASRKRTGARPEAFF
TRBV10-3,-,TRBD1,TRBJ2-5,TGTGCCATCGGCGACAGGGTGGGTCTTGAGACCCAGTACTTC,CAIGDRVGLETQYF
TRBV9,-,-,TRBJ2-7,TGTGCCAGCAGCCTAGAGGGGTACGAGCAGTACTTC,CASSLEGYEQYF
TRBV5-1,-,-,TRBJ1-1,TGCGCCAGCAGCGCTACAGTGGGGAGCACTGAAGCTTTCTTT,CASSATVGSTEAFF
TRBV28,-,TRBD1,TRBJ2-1,TGTGCCAGCTCAACAGGGGCCAATGAGCAGTTCTTC,CASSTGANEQFF
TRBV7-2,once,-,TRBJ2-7,TGTGCCAGCAGCTTAAGGTCGGGCGGGGGCGCCTACGAGCAGTACTTC,CASSLRSGGGAYEQYF
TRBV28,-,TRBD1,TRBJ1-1,TGTGCCAGCAGTTACGGCGGCCAGGGGGGCACTGAAGCTTTCTTT,CASSYGGQGGTEAFF
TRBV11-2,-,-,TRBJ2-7,TGTGCCAGCAGCTCGGACGGGACACCCTCCTACGAGCAGTACTTC,CASSSDGTPSYEQYF
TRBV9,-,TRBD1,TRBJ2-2,TGTGCCAGCAGCCTGGGACAGGGGGCGTACGGGGAGCTGTTTTTT,CASSLGQGAYGELFF
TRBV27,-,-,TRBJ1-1,TGTGCCAGCGGGGGGTTTTTGGGTGAAGCTTTCTTT,CASGGFLGEAFF
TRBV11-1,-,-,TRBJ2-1,TGTGCCAGCAGCGCCAAGGGACTGTCTCACGATGAGCAGTTCTTC,CASSAKGLSHDEQFF
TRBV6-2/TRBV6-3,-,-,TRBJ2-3,TGTGCCAGCAGTTCCTCCAAGGGGAGGCCCACAGATACGCAGTATTTT,CASSSSKGRPTDTQYF
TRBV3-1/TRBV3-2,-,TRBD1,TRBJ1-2,TGTGCCAGCAGCCAGGGGGCGACAGGGGATGGCTACACCTTC,CASSQGATGDGYTF
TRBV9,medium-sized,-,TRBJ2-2,TGTGCCAGCACGGTCAAGAACACCGGGGAGCTGTTTTTT,CASTVKNTGELFF
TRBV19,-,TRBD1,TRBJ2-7,TGTGCCAGTAGTATAACCGGACAGGGAGACGAGCAGTACTTC,CASSITGQGDEQYF
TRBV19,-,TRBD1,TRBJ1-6,TGTGCCAGTAGTTCTCGACAGGGAATAAATTCACCCCTCCACTTT,CASSSRQGINSPLHF
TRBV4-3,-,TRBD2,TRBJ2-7,TGCGCCAGCAGCCCCCTTAAGACTAGCGATTCCTACGAGCAGTACTTC,CASSPLKTSDSYEQYF
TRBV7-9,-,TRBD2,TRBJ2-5,TGTGCCAGCAGCTCCGGACTAGCGGGAGGGGGAGAGACCCAGTACTTC,CASSSGLAGGGETQYF
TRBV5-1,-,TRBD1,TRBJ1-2,TGCGCCAGCAGCTTCGGGACAGGGCGGTACACCTTC,CASSFGTGRYTF
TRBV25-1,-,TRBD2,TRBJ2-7,TGTGCCAGCAGACCGGGAGGAGGGGCTGGATACGAGCAGTACTTC,CASRPGGGAGYEQYF
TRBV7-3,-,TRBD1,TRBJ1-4,TGTGCCAGCAGCCTAGACAGGGCAAATGAAAAACTGTTTTTT,CASSLDRANEKLFF
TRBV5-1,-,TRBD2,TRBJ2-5,TGCGCCAGCAGCTTGGCCCTAGCGGGAGCCCAAGAGACCCAGTACTTC,CASSLALAGAQETQYF
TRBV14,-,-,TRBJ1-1,TGTGCCAGCAGCCAAGTCGGGGGATCGGACACTGAAGCTTTCTTT,CASSQVGGSDTEAFF
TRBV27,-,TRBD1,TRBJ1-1,TGTGCCAGCAGTTTAATGGGACAGGGTTTTTTAAGCACTGAAGCTTTCTTT,CASSLMGQGFLSTEAFF
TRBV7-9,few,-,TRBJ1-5,TGTGCCAGCAGCTTATTGGGGCCCTATCAGCCCCAGCATTTT,CASSLLGPYQPQHF
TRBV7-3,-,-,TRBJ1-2,TGTGCCAGCAGCTTACAAGGGGACTATGGCTACACCTTC,CASSLQGDYGYTF
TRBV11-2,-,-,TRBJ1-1,TGTGCCAGCAGCTTAATCCAGGGCACTGAAGCTTTCTTT,CASSLIQGTEAFF
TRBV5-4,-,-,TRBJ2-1,TGTGCCAGCAGCTTGAGGGGCCTCCCCAATGAGCAGTTCTTC,CASSLRGLPNEQFF
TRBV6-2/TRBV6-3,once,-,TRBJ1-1,TGTGCCAGCAGCATTGAGTGGAACACTGAAGCTTTCTTT,CASSIEWNTEAFF
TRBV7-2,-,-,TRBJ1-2,TGTGCCAGCAGAGTACAGGGTTCCAACTATGGCTACACCTTC,CASRVQGSNYGYTF
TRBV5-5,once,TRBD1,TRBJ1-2,TGTGCCAGCAGCCCCGGGACAGGGGGCGGTTATTATGGCTACACCTTC,CASSPGTGGGYYGYTF
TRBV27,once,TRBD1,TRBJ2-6,TGTGCCAGCAGTCTTTATGGCCAGGGGGCTTTCTCTGGGGCCAACGTCCTGACTTTC,CASSLYGQGAFSGANVLTF
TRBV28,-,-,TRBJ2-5,TGTGCCAGCACGAGGACTACACAAGAGACCCAGTACTTC,CASTRTTQETQYF
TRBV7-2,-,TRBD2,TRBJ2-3,TGTGCCAGCATCCGGCGGGGGGCCGGTGATACGCAGTATTTT,CASIRRGAGDTQYF
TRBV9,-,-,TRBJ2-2,TGTGCCAGCAGCCTCTCGGGTACAGGGAGGAACACCGGGGAGCTGTTTTTT,CASSLSGTGRNTGELFF
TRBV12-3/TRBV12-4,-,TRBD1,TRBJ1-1,TGTGCCAGCAGCCCGGACAGGGGAACTGAAGCTTTCTTT,CASSPDRGTEAFF
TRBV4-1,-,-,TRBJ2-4,TGCGCCAGCAGCCCTCAGACCTTAAGGAGAAACATTCAGTACTTC,CASSPQTLRRNIQYF
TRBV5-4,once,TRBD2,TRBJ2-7,TGTGCCAGCAGCTTGCCTAGCGGGGACTACGAGCAGTACTTC,CASSLPSGDYEQYF
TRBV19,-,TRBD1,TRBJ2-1,TGTGCCAGCAACACCCTCACCGGGACAGGGTTCAATGAGCAGTTCTTC,CASNTLTGTGFNEQFF
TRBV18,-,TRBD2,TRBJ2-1,TGTGCCAGCTCAGCACCGGGACTACGGAATGAGCAGTTCTTC,CASSAPGLRNEQFF
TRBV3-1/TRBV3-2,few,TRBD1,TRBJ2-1,TGTGCCAGCAGCCAGACAGGGGGAGCCTACAATGAGCAGTTCTTC,CASSQTGGAYNEQFF
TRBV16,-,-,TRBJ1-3,TGTGCCAGCAGCCAATCAAATATCCGAGGGACCATATATTTT,CASSQSNIRGTIYF
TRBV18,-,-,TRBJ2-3,TGTGCCAGCTCACCCACTCCGAAAAGCACAGATACGCAGTATTTT,CASSPTPKSTDTQYF
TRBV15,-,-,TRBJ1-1,TGTGCCACCAGCAGAGATGGAGCTGCTGAAGCTTTCTTT,CATSRDGAAEAFF
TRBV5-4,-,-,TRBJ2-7,TGTGCCAGCAGCTTGGCAGGGGTGCCAGGGTACGAGCAGTACTTC,CASSLAGVPGYEQYF
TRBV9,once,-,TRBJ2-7,TGTGCCAGCAGCGTAGGACCTCAGCGGGCCGAAAACGAGCAGTACTTC,CASSVGPQRAENEQYF
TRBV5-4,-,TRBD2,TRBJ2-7,TGTGCCAGCAGCCGGAAGACTAGCGGGAGTGCCGAGCAGTACTTC,CASSRKTSGSAEQYF
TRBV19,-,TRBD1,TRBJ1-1,TGTGCCAGTAGTATAAGTACAGGGGACACTGAAGCTTTCTTT,CASSISTGDTEAFF
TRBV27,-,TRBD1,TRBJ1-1,TGTGCCAGCAGCCGAAGGACAGGACCTATGAGGACTGAAGCTTTCTTT,CASSRRTGPMRTEAFF
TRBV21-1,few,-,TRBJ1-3,TGTGCCAGCAGCAAAGGCACAGGACAGGACTCGGAAAACACCATATATTTT,CASSKGTGQDSENTIYF
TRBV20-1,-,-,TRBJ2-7,TGCAGTGCTAGAGACCGGGACAAGCAGTACTTC,CSARDRDKQYF